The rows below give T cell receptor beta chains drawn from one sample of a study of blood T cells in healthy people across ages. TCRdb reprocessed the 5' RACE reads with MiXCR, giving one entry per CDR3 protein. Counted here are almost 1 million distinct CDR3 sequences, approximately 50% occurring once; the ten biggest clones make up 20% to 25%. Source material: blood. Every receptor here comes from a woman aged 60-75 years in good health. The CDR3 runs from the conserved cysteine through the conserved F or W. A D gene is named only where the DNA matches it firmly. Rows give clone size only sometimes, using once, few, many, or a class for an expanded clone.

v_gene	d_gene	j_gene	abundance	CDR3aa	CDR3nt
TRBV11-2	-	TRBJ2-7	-	CASSSGGRRGSSYNEQYF	TGTGCCAGCAGCTCGGGCGGCAGGCGGGGAAGCTCCTACAATGAGCAGTACTTC
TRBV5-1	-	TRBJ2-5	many	CASSLQGQETQYF	TGCGCCAGCAGCTTGCAGGGTCAAGAGACCCAGTACTTC
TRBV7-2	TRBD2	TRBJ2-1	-	CASSGGRIYEQFF	TGTGCCAGCAGCGGCGGGAGGATCTATGAGCAGTTCTTC
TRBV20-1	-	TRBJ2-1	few	CSARGPTTNEQFF	TGCAGTGCTAGAGGCCCGACTACCAATGAGCAGTTCTTC
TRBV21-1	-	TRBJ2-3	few	CASSTQGLLTDTQYF	TGTGCCAGCAGCACCCAAGGGCTGCTCACGGATACGCAGTATTTT
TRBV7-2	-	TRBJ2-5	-	CASSTRASATQETQYF	TGTGCCAGCAGCACCCGGGCTAGCGCGACCCAAGAGACCCAGTACTTC
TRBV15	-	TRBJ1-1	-	CATSLEWGRGNTEAFF	TGTGCCACCAGCCTTGAGTGGGGGCGGGGGAACACTGAAGCTTTCTTT
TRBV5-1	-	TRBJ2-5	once	CASSLGQGAVEQYF	TGCGCCAGCAGCTTGGGTCAGGGTGCGGTAGAGCAGTACTTC
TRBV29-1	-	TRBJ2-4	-	CSVEAPSKNIQYF	TGCAGCGTTGAAGCTCCTAGCAAAAACATTCAGTACTTC
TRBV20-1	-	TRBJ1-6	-	CSARDSPDYNSPLHF	TGCAGTGCTAGAGATAGTCCCGACTATAATTCACCCCTCCACTTT
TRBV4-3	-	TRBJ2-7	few	CASSQVARAPYEQYF	TGCGCCAGCAGCCAAGTCGCAAGGGCCCCCTACGAGCAGTACTTC
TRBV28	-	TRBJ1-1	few	CASSWLSLGRTTEAFF	TGTGCCAGCAGTTGGCTCTCTCTGGGCAGGACGACTGAAGCTTTCTTT
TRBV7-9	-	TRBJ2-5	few	CASTRRQYF	TGTGCCAGCACCCGTCGGCAGTACTTC
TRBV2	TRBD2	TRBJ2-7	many	CASGLAGSGEQYF	TGTGCCAGCGGACTAGCGGGTAGCGGGGAGCAGTACTTC
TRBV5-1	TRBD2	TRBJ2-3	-	CASGKTSGSTDTQYF	TGCGCCAGCGGAAAGACTAGCGGAAGCACAGATACGCAGTATTTT
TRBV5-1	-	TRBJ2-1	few	CASSFGQGSYNEQFF	TGCGCCAGCAGCTTTGGGCAGGGGAGTTACAATGAGCAGTTCTTC
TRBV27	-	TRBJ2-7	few	CASRVRAGLTDYEQYF	TGTGCCAGCAGGGTCCGGGCAGGATTAACGGACTACGAGCAGTACTTC
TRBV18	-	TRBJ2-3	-	CASSPGKTQYF	TGTGCCAGCTCACCGGGGAAGACGCAGTATTTT
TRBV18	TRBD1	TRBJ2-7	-	CASSRDSAYEQYF	TGTGCCAGCTCACGGGACAGTGCCTACGAGCAGTACTTC
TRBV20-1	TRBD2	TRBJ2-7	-	CSAKARASGTYEQYF	TGCAGTGCTAAGGCAAGGGCTAGCGGTACCTACGAGCAGTACTTC
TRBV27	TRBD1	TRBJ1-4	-	CASSRTGGRDKLFF	TGTGCCAGCAGCCGGACAGGGGGAAGGGACAAACTGTTTTTT
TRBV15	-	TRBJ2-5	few	CATSSPTALTLHQETQYF	TGTGCCACCAGCAGCCCGACAGCCCTAACCCTCCACCAAGAGACCCAGTACTTC
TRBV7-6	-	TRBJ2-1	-	CASSSDFSSYNEQFF	TGTGCCAGCAGCTCCGACTTCAGCTCCTACAATGAGCAGTTCTTC
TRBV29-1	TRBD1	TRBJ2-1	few	CSVWDRGHNEQFF	TGCAGCGTTTGGGACAGGGGCCACAATGAGCAGTTCTTC
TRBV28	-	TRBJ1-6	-	CASSPRSRHSPLHF	TGTGCCAGCAGTCCCCGTAGCAGGCATTCACCCCTCCACTTT
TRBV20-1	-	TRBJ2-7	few	CSASEAGHEQYF	TGCAGTGCTAGTGAGGCAGGGCACGAGCAGTACTTC
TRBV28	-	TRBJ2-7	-	CASSLVGGDYEQYF	TGTGCCAGCAGTTTAGTGGGAGGAGACTACGAGCAGTACTTC
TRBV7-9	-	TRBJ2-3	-	CASSLGQAISTQYF	TGTGCCAGCAGCTTAGGGCAGGCAATATCGACGCAGTATTTT
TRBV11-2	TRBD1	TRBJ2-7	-	CASSHRDRASYEQYF	TGTGCCAGCAGCCACCGGGACAGGGCTTCCTACGAGCAGTACTTC
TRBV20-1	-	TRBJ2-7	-	CSATGRSGLYEQYF	TGCAGTGCTACGGGACGTAGCGGATTGTACGAGCAGTACTTC
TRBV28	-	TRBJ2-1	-	CASSFFIVSQYNERFF	TGTGCCAGCAGTTTCTTTATCGTCTCTCAGTACAATGAGCGGTTCTTC
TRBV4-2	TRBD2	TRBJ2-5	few	CASSRRSGRVKTQYF	TGTGCCAGCAGCCGACGAAGCGGGAGGGTGAAGACCCAGTACTTC
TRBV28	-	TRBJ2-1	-	CASKGDADSDEQFF	TGTGCCAGCAAGGGGGACGCCGACAGCGATGAGCAGTTCTTC
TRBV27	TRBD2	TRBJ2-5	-	CASSFGLAGAWETQYF	TGTGCCAGCAGTTTCGGACTAGCGGGAGCTTGGGAGACCCAGTACTTC
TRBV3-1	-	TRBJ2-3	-	CASSQDRLGNTDTQYF	TGTGCCAGCAGCCAAGACCGACTTGGGAACACAGATACGCAGTATTTT
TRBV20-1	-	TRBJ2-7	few	CSARGGGGNFYEQYF	TGCAGTGCTAGAGGGGGCGGCGGAAACTTCTACGAGCAGTACTTC